Presented here are 9 T cell receptor beta chains from one specimen sequenced in a study of T cell repertoires in cytomegalovirus infection. TCRdb recomputed calls from the reads with MiXCR, one row per CDR3 protein. The sample consists of roughly 760,000 distinct CDR3 sequences, 35% of them appearing once. Sequencing was carried out using PBMCs. The origin of the receptors is a human donor in good health (CMV status not recorded). Some clones in this sample may be carry-over from other donors' samples.

This clonotype turned up a few times. The chain combines TRBV12-3 or TRBV12-4 with TRBJ2-7; D uncertain. This CDR3 spans 13 amino acids. Deletions cut 5 bases from V and 9 bases from J, with 17 bases between. This CDR3 reads CASSPALSYGQYF. CDR3 in DNA: TGTGCCAGCAGTCCCGCCCTGAGTTATGGGCAGTACTTC.

The J gene is TRBJ2-1, the V gene TRBV16; TRBD1 matches at 9 bases. The junction had 5 bases not matched to a gene; V was cut back by 7 bases and J by 10 bases. Germline V lookup: CDR1 KGHSY, CDR2 FQNENV. This CDR3 has 12 amino acids. Written as DNA, the CDR3 is TGTGCCAGCACCGACAGGGGGAGGGAGCAGTTCTTC. Its protein is CASTDRGREQFF.

This clonotype has just a few counts. The rearrangement joins TRBV4-2 to TRBJ2-3, with 13 positions matching TRBD2. This CDR3 spans 20 amino acids. Germline assignment: CDR1 LGHNA and CDR2 YNFKEQ. The trim removed 1 base at V and 5 bases at J, leaving 15 bases unmatched. The CDR3 region has the DNA TGTGCCAGCAGCCAAGGGACTAGCGGGGGAATCTGGCCAACACAAGATACGCAGTATTTT. It codes for CASSQGTSGGIWPTQDTQYF.

The rearrangement uses TRBV12-5 and TRBJ1-1, with D perhaps matching TRBD1 (5 bases). The CDR3 is 16 amino acids. CDR1 LGHNT and CDR2 FRNRAP come from the germline V gene. V was cut by 3 bases and J by 3 bases, with 17 bases left in between. Here the CDR3 DNA reads TGTGCTAGTGGTTTTAACCGGGGGATACGGGACACTGAAGCTTTCTTT. Translation: CASGFNRGIRDTEAFF.

The chain carries TRBV5-1 and TRBJ2-1; TRBD2 matches 15 bases. The CDR3 length is 18 residues. V shed 1 base and J 5 bases; nucleotides not matched to a gene: 7. Germline loops: CDR1 SGHRS, CDR2 YFSETQ. In nucleotides, the CDR3 is TGCGCCAGCAGCTTGTGGACTAGCGGGAGGGCCCTCAACAATGAGCAGTTCTTC. Its protein product is CASSLWTSGRALNNEQFF.

This sequence joins TRBV6-2 or TRBV6-3 and TRBJ2-1, with D unresolved. This CDR3 is built from 15 residues. The germline V and J ends were trimmed by 2 bases and 4 bases, with 12 bases remaining between them. Germline CDR1 is MNHEY and CDR2 is SVGEGT. The chain's CDR3 is CASSYGVAQYNEQFF. The CDR3 DNA reads TGTGCCAGCAGTTACGGGGTAGCCCAGTACAATGAGCAGTTCTTC.

The genes are TRBV28 and TRBJ1-2, with 9 nucleotides matching TRBD1. V shed 6 bases, J shed 7 bases, and the junction held 6 bases outside the gene matches. Germline V gene lookup returns CDR1 MDHEN and CDR2 SYDVKM. The CDR3 contains 13 residues. CDR3 loop: CASSEQGARGYTF. DNA for the CDR3: TGTGCCAGCAGCGAACAGGGGGCGCGTGGCTACACCTTC.

The chain employs TRBV27 and TRBJ2-7, with 12 bases fitting TRBD2. Germline CDR1 reads MNHEY; CDR2 reads SMNVEV (reference sequence). The CDR3 has 17 residues. V gave up 1 base and J gave up 2 bases; unmatched junction bases: 6. CDR3: CASSLFPTSGGAYEQYF. The CDR3 bases are TGTGCCAGCAGTTTATTCCCGACTAGCGGGGGAGCCTACGAGCAGTACTTC.

This clonotype was recorded many times. The chain uses TRBV7-2 and TRBJ2-7; tentatively, D is TRBD1 (6 bases). Trimming removed 5 bases at V and 2 bases at J, with 19 bases between. This CDR3 region has 16 residues. In germline, CDR1 is SGHTA, CDR2 FQGNSA. CDR3 DNA: TGTGCCAGCAGCGAACAGGGTACGGCGGCCCCCTACGAGCAGTACTTC. This gives the protein CASSEQGTAAPYEQYF.